The 11 T cell receptor beta chains below all came from one sample that was sequenced in a study of blood T cell repertoires in COVID-19. The method was immunoSEQ multiplex PCR; TCRdb's version includes in-frame clones alone and lacks a portion of them. The sample yields about 210,000 clones, more than 75% seen once. Sequenced: peripheral blood. Receptor source: a woman aged 40-49 years with acute or convalescent COVID-19.

This chain links TRBV6-2 or TRBV6-3 with TRBJ2-1, with 10 bases identical to TRBD2. V lost 2 bases, J lost 6 bases, and 4 bases stayed unmatched. CDR1 MNHEY and CDR2 SVGEGT come from the germline V gene. CDR3 length: 15 residues. Here the CDR3 reads CASSYGSGRANEQFF. Here the CDR3 DNA reads TGTGCCAGCAGTTACGGCAGCGGGAGGGCCAATGAGCAGTTCTTC.

The CDR3 DNA reads as TGTGCCAGCAGACGCTTCGGGGCTGAAGCTTTCTTT. Translation gives CASRRFGAEAFF. This chain joins TRBV5-6 and TRBJ1-1; no clear D gene. The V gene lost 5 bases and the J gene lost 6 bases, with 11 bases spanning the gap. The CDR3 spans 12 residues. CDR1 is SGHDT and CDR2 is YYEEEE in the germline V gene.

The chain employs TRBV7-2 and TRBJ1-1; unclear D gene. CDR3 length equals 14 residues. Trimming removed 1 base at V and 1 base at J, with 7 bases between. Germline assignment: CDR1 SGHTA and CDR2 FQGNSA. CDR3 sequence (DNA): TGTGCCAGCAGCTTAGGCGGAGGGAACACTGAAGCTTTCTTT. Its protein product is CASSLGGGNTEAFF.

This clone came up once. This chain uses TRBV10-2 with TRBJ2-5; D gene unclear. Trimming left V 7 bases short and J 2 bases short, with 5 bases between. The CDR3 runs 11 residues. Germline values: CDR1 WSHSY, CDR2 SAAADI. The CDR3 protein is CASKYQETQYF. The DNA of the CDR3 is TGCGCCAGCAAATATCAAGAGACCCAGTACTTC.

This clone was observed once. The genes are TRBV7-8 and TRBJ2-5; TRBD2 is a possible D gene (5 bases). This CDR3 has 19 amino acids. CDR1 and CDR2 from the germline V gene are SGHVS and FQNEAQ. V was trimmed by 5 bases and J by 4 bases, leaving 29 bases between them. The CDR3 DNA follows: TGTGCCAGCAGCGCCCGACTAAAGGCCGGGCACCTTTTACTAGAGACCCAGTACTTC. It translates to CASSARLKAGHLLLETQYF.

This chain links TRBV27 with TRBJ2-1; tentative D call: TRBD1 (6 bases). Trimming left V 5 bases short and J 5 bases short, with 10 bases between. The CDR3 has 13 residues. CDR1 MNHEY and CDR2 SMNVEV come from the germline V gene (reference sequence). The CDR3 protein is CASSLRQDNEQFF. CDR3 bases: TGTGCCAGCAGTCTGCGACAGGACAATGAGCAGTTCTTC.

CDR3 loop: CASSQADRGHSTEAFF. Here the CDR3 DNA reads TGTGCCAGCAGCCAAGCCGACAGGGGGCATAGTACTGAAGCTTTCTTT. This rearrangement joins TRBV3-1 (or the pseudogene TRBV3-2) to TRBJ1-1; 10 bases align to TRBD1. CDR1 LGHDT and CDR2 YNNKEL come from the germline V gene (reference sequence). Trimming removed 1 base from V and 5 bases from J; junction bases left unmatched: 7. CDR3 length equals 16 residues.

The chain recombines TRBV6-5 with TRBJ2-5; D ambiguous. The CDR3 length is 14 residues. Germline CDR1 and CDR2: MNHEY and SVGAGI. V lost 6 bases and J lost 0, with 11 bases in between. CDR3 amino acids: CASSPIPNQETQYF. The CDR3 DNA sequence: TGTGCCAGCAGCCCCATCCCTAACCAAGAGACCCAGTACTTC.

CDR3 bases: TGTGCCAGCAGCTTAGAACGGACAGGTCGAGGCTACACCTTC. It specifies CASSLERTGRGYTF. The chain employs TRBV11-2 and TRBJ1-2, with TRBD1 matching over 7 bases. CDR1 is SGHAT, CDR2 FQNNGV, per germline. Germline trimming cut 0 bases from V and 8 bases from J; bases unmatched to any gene: 6. CDR3 length equals 14 residues.

V is TRBV27 and J is TRBJ2-2; possibly TRBD2 for D (5 bases). The V and J ends lost 6 bases and 3 bases respectively, with 17 bases between them. Germline V lookup: CDR1 MNHEY, CDR2 SMNVEV (reference sequence). This CDR3 region has 16 residues. CDR3 region: CASRATRSGYTGELFF. DNA of the CDR3: TGTGCCAGCAGGGCCACTAGGTCGGGTTACACCGGGGAGCTGTTTTTT.

The chain uses TRBV6-1 and TRBJ1-2; no clear D gene. CDR3 length: 15 residues. Germline CDR1 and CDR2: MNHNS and SASEGT. Deletions cut 3 bases from V and 1 base from J, with 12 bases between. This chain's CDR3 is CASSEVESDNYGYTF. The CDR3 bases are TGTGCCAGCAGTGAGGTAGAAAGCGATAACTATGGCTACACCTTC.